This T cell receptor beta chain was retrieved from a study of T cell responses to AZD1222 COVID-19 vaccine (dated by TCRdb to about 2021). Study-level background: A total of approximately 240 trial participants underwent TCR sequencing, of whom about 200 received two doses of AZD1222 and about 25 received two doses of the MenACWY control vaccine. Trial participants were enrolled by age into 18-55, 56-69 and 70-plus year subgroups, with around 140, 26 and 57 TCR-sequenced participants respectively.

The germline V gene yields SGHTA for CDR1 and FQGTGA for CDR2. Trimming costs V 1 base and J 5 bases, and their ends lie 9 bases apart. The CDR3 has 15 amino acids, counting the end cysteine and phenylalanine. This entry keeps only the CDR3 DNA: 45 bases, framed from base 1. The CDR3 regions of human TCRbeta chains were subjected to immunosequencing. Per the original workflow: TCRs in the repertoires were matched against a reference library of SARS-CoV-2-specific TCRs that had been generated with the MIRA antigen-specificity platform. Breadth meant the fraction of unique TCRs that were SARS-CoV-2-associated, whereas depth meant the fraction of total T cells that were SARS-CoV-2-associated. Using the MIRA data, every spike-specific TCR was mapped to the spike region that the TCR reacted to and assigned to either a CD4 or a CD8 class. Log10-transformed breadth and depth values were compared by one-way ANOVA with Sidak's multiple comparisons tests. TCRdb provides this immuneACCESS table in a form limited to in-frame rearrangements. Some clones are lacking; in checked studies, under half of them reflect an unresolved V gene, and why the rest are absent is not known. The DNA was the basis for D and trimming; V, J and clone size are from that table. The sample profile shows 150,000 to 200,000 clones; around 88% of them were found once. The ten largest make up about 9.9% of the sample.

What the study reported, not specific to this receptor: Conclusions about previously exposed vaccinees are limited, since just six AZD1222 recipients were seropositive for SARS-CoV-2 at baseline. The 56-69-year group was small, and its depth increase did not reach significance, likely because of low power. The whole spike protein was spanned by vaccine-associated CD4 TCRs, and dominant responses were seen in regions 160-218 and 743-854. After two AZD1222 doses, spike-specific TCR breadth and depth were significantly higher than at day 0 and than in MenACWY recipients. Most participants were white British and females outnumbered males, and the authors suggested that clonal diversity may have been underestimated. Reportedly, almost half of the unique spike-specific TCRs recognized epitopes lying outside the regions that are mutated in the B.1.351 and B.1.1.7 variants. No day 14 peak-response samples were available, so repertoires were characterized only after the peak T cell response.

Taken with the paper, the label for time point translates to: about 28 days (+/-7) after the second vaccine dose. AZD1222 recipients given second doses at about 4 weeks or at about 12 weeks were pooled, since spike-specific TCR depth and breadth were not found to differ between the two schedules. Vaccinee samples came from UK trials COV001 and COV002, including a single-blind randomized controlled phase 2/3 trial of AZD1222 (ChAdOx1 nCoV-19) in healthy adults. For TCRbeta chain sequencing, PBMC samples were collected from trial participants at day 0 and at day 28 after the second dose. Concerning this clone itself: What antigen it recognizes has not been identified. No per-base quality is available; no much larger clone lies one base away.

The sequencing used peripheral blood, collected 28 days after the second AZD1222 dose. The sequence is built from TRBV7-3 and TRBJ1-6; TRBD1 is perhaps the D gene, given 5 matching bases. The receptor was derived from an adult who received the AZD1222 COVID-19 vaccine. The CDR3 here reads CASSLRQGDNSPLHF. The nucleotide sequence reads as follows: TGTGCCAGCAGCTTAAGGCAGGGTGATAATTCACCCCTCCACTTT.